This TCR beta chain was identified during a study of beta chain features in type 1 diabetes. The study reverse transcribed the entire isolated RNA, so it sequenced expressed TCRB transcripts. This table comes from immunoSEQ multiplex PCR, and its TCRdb copy is limited to in-frame clones, with some not included. Here the sample spans around 650,000 clones, around 12% being singletons. This clone was counted a few times. Its antigen is currently unknown. With 3 bases removed from V and 4 bases from J, the gap between germline ends came to 4 bases. The CDR3 consists of 11 residues. Germline assignment: CDR1 DFQATT and CDR2 SNEGSKA (reference sequence). Regarding the study as a whole: The study found fewer insertions and more deletions at VDJ junctions in type 1 diabetes patients. Among all four CD4+ subsets, Type 1 diabetes patients had TCRB CDR3s that were moderately but significantly shorter.

This chain links TRBV20-1 with TRBJ1-3; D is unclear. What was sequenced was naive CD4+ T cells from blood. The receptor was derived from a man aged 30 to 45 with type 1 diabetes. In DNA form, the CDR3 reads TGCAGTGCTAGTTCAGGAAACACCATATATTTT. Encoded protein: CSASSGNTIYF.